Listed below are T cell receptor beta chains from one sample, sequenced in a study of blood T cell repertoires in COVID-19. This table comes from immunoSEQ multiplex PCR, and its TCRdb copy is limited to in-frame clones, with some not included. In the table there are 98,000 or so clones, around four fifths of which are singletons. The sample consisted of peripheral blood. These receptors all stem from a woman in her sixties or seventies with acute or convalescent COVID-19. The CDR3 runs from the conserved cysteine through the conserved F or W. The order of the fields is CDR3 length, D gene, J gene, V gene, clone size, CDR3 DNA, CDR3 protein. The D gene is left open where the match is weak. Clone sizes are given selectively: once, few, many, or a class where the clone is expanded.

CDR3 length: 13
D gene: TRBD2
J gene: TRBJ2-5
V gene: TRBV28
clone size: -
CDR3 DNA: TGTGCCAGCAGTTTAGGCAGGGAGGGGACCCAGTACTTC
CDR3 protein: CASSLGREGTQYF

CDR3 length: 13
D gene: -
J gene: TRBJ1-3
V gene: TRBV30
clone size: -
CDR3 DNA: TGTGCCTGGAGGGTGAGGATCACAAACACCATATATTTT
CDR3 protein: CAWRVRITNTIYF

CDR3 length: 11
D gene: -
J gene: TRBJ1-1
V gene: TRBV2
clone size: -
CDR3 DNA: TGTGCCAGCACAGGGGTCACTGAAGCTTTCTTT
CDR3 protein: CASTGVTEAFF

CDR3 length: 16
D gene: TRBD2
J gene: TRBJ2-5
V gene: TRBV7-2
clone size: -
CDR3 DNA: TGTGCCAGCAGCTTAGGCGTAGTAGCGGGGGGAAAGACCCAGTACTTC
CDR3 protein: CASSLGVVAGGKTQYF

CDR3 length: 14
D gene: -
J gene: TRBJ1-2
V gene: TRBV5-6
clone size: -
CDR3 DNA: TGTGCCAGCAGTCACAGGGAGGGCTACTATGGCTACACCTTC
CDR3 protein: CASSHREGYYGYTF

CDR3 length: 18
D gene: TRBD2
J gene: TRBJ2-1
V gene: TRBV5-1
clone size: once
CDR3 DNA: TGCGCCAGCAGCTTTGAACTAGCGGGCAAGGGCTCCTACAATGAGCAGTTCTTC
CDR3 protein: CASSFELAGKGSYNEQFF

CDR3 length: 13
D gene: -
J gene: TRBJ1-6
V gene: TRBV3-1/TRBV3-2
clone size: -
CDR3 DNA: TGTGCCAGCAGCCAAGATCTTAATTCACCCCTCCACTTT
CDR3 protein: CASSQDLNSPLHF

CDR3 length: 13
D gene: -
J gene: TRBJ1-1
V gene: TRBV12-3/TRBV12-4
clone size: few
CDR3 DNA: TGTGCCAGCAGTTTACAGGGGAACACTGAAGCTTTCTTT
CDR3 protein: CASSLQGNTEAFF

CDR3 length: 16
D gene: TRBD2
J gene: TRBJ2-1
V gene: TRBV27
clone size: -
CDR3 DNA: TGTGCCAGCAGAAGGACTAGCGGAGGCTCCTACAATGAGCAGTTCTTC
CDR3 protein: CASRRTSGGSYNEQFF

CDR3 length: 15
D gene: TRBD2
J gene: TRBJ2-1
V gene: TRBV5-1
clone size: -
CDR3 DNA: TGCGCCAGCAGCTTGAACGCGGGAGTTTACAATGAGCAGTTCTTC
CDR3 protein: CASSLNAGVYNEQFF

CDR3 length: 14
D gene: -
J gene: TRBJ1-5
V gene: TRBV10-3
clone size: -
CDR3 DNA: TGTGCCATCAGTGAGACAGGTGGCAATCAGCCCCAGCATTTT
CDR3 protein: CAISETGGNQPQHF

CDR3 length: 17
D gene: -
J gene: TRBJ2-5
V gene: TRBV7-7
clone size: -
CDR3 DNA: TGTGCTAGCAGCCCGTACCTTACCGGGAGATACCAAGAGACCCAGTACTTC
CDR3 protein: CASSPYLTGRYQETQYF

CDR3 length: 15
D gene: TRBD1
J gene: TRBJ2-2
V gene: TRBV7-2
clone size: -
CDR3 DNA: TGTGCCAGCAGCTTAAGACAGGGGCTCACCGGGGAGCTGTTTTTT
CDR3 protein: CASSLRQGLTGELFF

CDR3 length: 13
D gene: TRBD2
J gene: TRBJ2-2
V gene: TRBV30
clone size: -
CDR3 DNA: TGTGCCTGGGTGACTAGCGGGACCGGGGAGCTGTTTTTT
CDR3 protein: CAWVTSGTGELFF

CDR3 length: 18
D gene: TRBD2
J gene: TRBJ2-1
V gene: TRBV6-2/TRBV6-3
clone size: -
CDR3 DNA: TGTGCCAGCAGTTACTCGGCACTAGCGGGGGGACTCTACAATGAGCAGTTCTTC
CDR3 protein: CASSYSALAGGLYNEQFF

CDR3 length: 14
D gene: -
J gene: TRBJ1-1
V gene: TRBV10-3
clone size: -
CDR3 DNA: TGTGCCATCAGTGAGGTAAAAATGAACACTGAAGCTTTCTTT
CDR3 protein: CAISEVKMNTEAFF

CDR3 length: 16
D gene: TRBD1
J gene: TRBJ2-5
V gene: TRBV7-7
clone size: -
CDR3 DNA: TGTGCTAGCAGCCCCGGGACAGGGGGTATGGGAGAGACCCAGTACTTC
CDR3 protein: CASSPGTGGMGETQYF

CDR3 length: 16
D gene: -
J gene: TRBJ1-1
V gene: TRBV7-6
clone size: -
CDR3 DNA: TGTGCCAGCAGCTTAGTAGCCCGGGGAGTTGGGACTGAAGCTTTCTTT
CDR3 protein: CASSLVARGVGTEAFF

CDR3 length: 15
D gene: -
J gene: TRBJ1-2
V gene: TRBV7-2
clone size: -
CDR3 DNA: TGTGCCAGCAGCTTAGTTGCAGGGGCCAACTATGGCTACACCTTC
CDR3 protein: CASSLVAGANYGYTF

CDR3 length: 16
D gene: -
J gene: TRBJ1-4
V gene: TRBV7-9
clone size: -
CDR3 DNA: TGTGCCAGCAGCTATGGAGGGACGGCAACTAATGAAAAACTGTTTTTT
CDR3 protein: CASSYGGTATNEKLFF

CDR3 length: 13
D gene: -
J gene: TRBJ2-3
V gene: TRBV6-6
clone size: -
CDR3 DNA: TGTGCCAGCAGTTACACAGCCGCAGATACGCAGTATTTT
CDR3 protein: CASSYTAADTQYF

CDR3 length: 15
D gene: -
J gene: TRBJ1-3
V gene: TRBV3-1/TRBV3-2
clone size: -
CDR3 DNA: TGTGCCAGCAGCCAAGAGCCCGGCTCTGGAAACACCATATATTTT
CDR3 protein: CASSQEPGSGNTIYF

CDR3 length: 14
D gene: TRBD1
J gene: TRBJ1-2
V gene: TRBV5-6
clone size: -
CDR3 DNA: TGTGCCAGCATCGTGACAGGGAGGAACTATGGCTACACCTTC
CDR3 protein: CASIVTGRNYGYTF

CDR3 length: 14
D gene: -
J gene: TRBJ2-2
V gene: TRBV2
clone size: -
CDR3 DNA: TGTGCCAGCAGTGGTACAGGTTACACCGGGGAGCTGTTTTTT
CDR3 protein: CASSGTGYTGELFF

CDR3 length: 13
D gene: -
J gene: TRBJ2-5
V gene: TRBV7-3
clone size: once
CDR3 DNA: TGTGCCAGCAGCAAAGGGGTTGGGGAGACCCAGTACTTC
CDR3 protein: CASSKGVGETQYF

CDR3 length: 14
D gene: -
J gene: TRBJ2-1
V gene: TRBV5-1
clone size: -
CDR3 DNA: TGCGCCAGCAGAGAGGGACTCCCATACAATGAGCAGTTCTTC
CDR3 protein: CASREGLPYNEQFF

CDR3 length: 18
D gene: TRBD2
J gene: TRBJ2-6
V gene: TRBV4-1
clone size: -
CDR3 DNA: TGCGCCAGCAGCCCCCCAGGGCGGGGACTAGTTGGGGCCAACGTCCTGACTTTC
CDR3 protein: CASSPPGRGLVGANVLTF

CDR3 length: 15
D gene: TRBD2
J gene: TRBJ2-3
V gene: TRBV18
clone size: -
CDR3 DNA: TGTGCCAGCTCACCTACCGGGACTAGCGCAGATACGCAGTATTTT
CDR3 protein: CASSPTGTSADTQYF

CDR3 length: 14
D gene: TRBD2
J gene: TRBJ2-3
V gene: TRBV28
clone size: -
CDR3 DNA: TGTGCCAGCCGGGGAGGGGTGGGCACAGATACGCAGTATTTT
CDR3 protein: CASRGGVGTDTQYF

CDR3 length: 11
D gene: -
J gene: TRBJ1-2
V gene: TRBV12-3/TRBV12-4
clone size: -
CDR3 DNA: TGTGCCAGCACCGGGGACTATGGCTACACCTTC
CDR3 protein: CASTGDYGYTF

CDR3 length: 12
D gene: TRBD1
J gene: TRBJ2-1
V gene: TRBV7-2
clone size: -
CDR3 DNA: TGTGCCAGCAGACGGACAGGGAGTGAGCAGTTCTTC
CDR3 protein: CASRRTGSEQFF